Shown below are 30 T cell receptor beta chains from a single sample sequenced in a study of blood T cell repertoires in COVID-19. Assay: immunoSEQ multiplex PCR; the TCRdb copy retains only in-frame clones and omits some. The data show around 300,000 clones, around nine tenths seen once. The sequenced sample was PBMCs or T cells enriched from blood (not recorded which). The origin of the receptors is a woman aged 55 to 70 who had recovered from COVID-19.

The CDR3 is CASSPGQGTVFGTEAFF. The CDR3 nucleotides are TGTGCCAGCAGCCCCGGACAGGGGACGGTTTTCGGGACTGAAGCTTTCTTT. The chain links TRBV5-8 to TRBJ1-1, with 9 bases that match TRBD1. The V and J ends lost 4 bases and 5 bases, in that order; junction bases with no gene match: 15. The CDR3 totals 17 residues. The V gene's germline CDR1 is SGHTS and CDR2 YDEGEE.

The chain employs TRBV19 and TRBJ2-2, with TRBD2 identical over 10 bases. The CDR3 consists of 15 residues. The germline V gene has CDR1 LNHDA and CDR2 SQIVND (reference sequence). V lost 7 bases, J lost 0 bases, and 2 bases stayed unmatched. The CDR3 sequence is CASNGLAANTGELFF. The DNA of the CDR3 is TGTGCCAGTAACGGACTAGCGGCGAACACCGGGGAGCTGTTTTTT. Using reference TRBV19 and TRBJ2-2 for the parts outside the CDR3, the full variable domain is DGGITQSPKYLFRKEGQNVTLSCEQNLNHDAMYWYRQDPGQGLRLIYYSQIVNDFQKGDIAEGYSVSREKKESFPLTVTSAQKNPTAFYLCASNGLAANTGELFFGEGSRLTVL.

The chain links TRBV15 to TRBJ2-3, with 12 bases fitting TRBD2. The CDR3 loop spans 14 amino acids. Trimming removed 6 bases from V and 4 bases from J; junction bases left unmatched: 2. The germline V gene encodes CDR1 LNHNV and CDR2 YYDKDF (reference sequence). The CDR3 DNA follows: TGTGCCACCAGAAGGACTAGCGGGGCAGATACGCAGTATTTT. Translated: CATRRTSGADTQYF.

The gene calls are TRBV27 and TRBJ1-6; D not resolved. The ends were cut back, 5 bases at V and 6 bases at J, with 20 bases in the middle. CDR1 and CDR2 from the germline V gene are MNHEY and SMNVEV (reference sequence). The CDR3 is 17 residues long. CDR3 in DNA: TGTGCCAGCAGTCAAACCCACCCGGAGTCGGCTAATTCACCCCTCCACTTT. Protein product: CASSQTHPESANSPLHF.

The chain joins TRBV27 to TRBJ1-4, with D hard to call. The CDR3 sequence is 16 residues long. Germline CDR1 is MNHEY and CDR2 is SMNVEV (reference sequence). Trimming took 5 bases from V and 2 from J, leaving 15 bases between them. In DNA, the CDR3 is TGTGCCAGCAGTCCCTCGTGGGCTCTGACTAATGAAAAACTGTTTTTT. Its protein product is CASSPSWALTNEKLFF. The full variable domain, rest sourced from reference TRBV27 and TRBJ1-4, is EAQVTQNPRYLITVTGKKLTVTCSQNMNHEYMSWYRQDPGLGLRQIYYSMNVEVTDKGDVPEGYKVSRKEKRNFPLILESPSPNQTSLYFCASSPSWALTNEKLFFGSGTQLSVL.

The chain has TRBV27 and TRBJ1-6; a possible D gene is TRBD1 (5 bases). CDR3 length equals 15 residues. Germline-derived CDR1 and CDR2 are MNHEY and SMNVEV (reference sequence). V was pared by 5 bases and J by 7 bases, with 15 bases between. This CDR3 is CASSLSGTLNSPLHF. In nucleotides, the CDR3 is TGTGCCAGCAGTCTGTCCGGGACTTTAAATTCACCCCTCCACTTT.

Turning to this clone: Other DNA sequences from this sample encode an identical CDR3 as well. This chain uses TRBV12-3 or TRBV12-4 with TRBJ1-1; weak D call: TRBD1 (5 bases). V lost 6 bases and J 5 bases, leaving 7 bases between the germline ends. The CDR3 sequence is 11 residues long. The CDR3 sequence is CASRGRTEAFF. As DNA, the CDR3 is TGTGCCAGCAGGGGGCGAACTGAAGCTTTCTTT.

This chain joins TRBV7-6 and TRBJ1-2; 7 bases agree with TRBD1. J was trimmed by 3 bases and V by 4 bases; bases with no gene match: 14. Looked up from germline, CDR1 is SGHVS and CDR2 is FNYEAQ. The CDR3 has 17 residues. The CDR3 nucleotides read TGTGCCAGCAGCTCCAACCCTCACAGGGGTCGGGACTATGGCTACACCTTC. Its translation: CASSSNPHRGRDYGYTF.

The genes are TRBV19 and TRBJ1-1; D is perhaps TRBD1 (6 bases). The CDR3 covers 10 residues. Trimming left V 8 bases short and J 7 bases short, with 8 bases between. Germline assignment: CDR1 LNHDA and CDR2 SQIVND (reference sequence). CDR3 in amino acids: CASGQFEAFF. CDR3 DNA sequence: TGTGCCAGTGGACAGTTTGAAGCTTTCTTT.

The chain combines TRBV6-5 with TRBJ1-5; 8 bases match TRBD1. Germline assignment: CDR1 MNHEY and CDR2 SVGAGI. The length of the CDR3 is 14 residues. J lost 5 bases, V lost 6 bases, and 6 bases had no gene match. The CDR3 loop reads CASSRGQGYQPQHF. The CDR3, as DNA: TGTGCCAGCAGCCGCGGACAGGGATATCAGCCCCAGCATTTT.

The V gene is TRBV7-3, the J gene TRBJ2-3, with D possibly matching TRBD1 (6 bases). The CDR3 covers 15 residues. V was pared by 4 bases and J by 0 bases, with 11 bases between. Germline V gene sequence: CDR1 SGHTA, CDR2 FQGTGA. The CDR3 loop is CASSSQGTSTDTQYF. In nucleotides, the CDR3 is TGTGCCAGCAGCTCCCAGGGGACGAGCACAGATACGCAGTATTTT. The variable domain in full, with the rest retrieved from reference TRBV7-3 and TRBJ2-3, is GAGVSQTPSNKVTEKGKYVELRCDPISGHTALYWYRQSLGQGPEFLIYFQGTGAADDSGLPNDRFFAVRPEGSVSTLKIQRTERGDSAVYLCASSSQGTSTDTQYFGPGTRLTVL.

A single count supports this clone. V is TRBV20-1 and J is TRBJ2-7; no firm D call. CDR1 DFQATT and CDR2 SNEGSKA come from the germline V gene (reference sequence). Trimming removed 6 bases at V and 6 bases at J, with 12 bases between. The CDR3 is 11 residues long. The CDR3 DNA follows: TGCAGTGCCCACCGACTCGCCGAGCAGTACTTC. It translates to CSAHRLAEQYF.

The rearrangement joins TRBV29-1 to TRBJ2-2; TRBD1 matches at 10 bases. Losses at the gene ends were 8 bases for V and 4 bases for J; bases not matched to a gene: 7. Germline loops: CDR1 SQVTM, CDR2 ANQGSEA. The length of the CDR3 is 14 residues. CDR3 residues: CSFLDRGSTGELFF. Here the CDR3 DNA reads TGCAGCTTCCTGGACAGGGGGAGCACCGGGGAGCTGTTTTTT.

The chain has TRBV10-2 and TRBJ2-7; 11 bases are shared with TRBD1. Trimming took 9 bases from V and 1 from J; bases not matched to a gene: 5. Germline CDR1 is WSHSY and CDR2 is SAAADI. The CDR3 loop spans 14 amino acids. The CDR3 DNA follows: TGCGCCAGTAGCGGACAGGGGGCTTCCTACGAGCAGTACTTC. Translating it yields CASSGQGASYEQYF.

This chain links TRBV19 with TRBJ2-1; D perhaps matches TRBD2 (6 bases). Germline lookup yields CDR1 LNHDA and CDR2 SQIVND (reference sequence). This CDR3 spans 14 amino acids. Trimming left V 8 bases short and J 9 bases short, with 20 bases between. CDR3 in DNA: TGTGCCAGTGATTTTTCGGGGCTCGGGGGTGAGCAGTTCTTC. Translation: CASDFSGLGGEQFF.

This chain links TRBV29-1 with TRBJ2-7, with TRBD1 matching over 10 bases. CDR3 length: 13 amino acids. The germline CDR1 and CDR2 sequences are SQVTM and ANQGSEA. Trimming took 5 bases from V and 3 from J; bases not matched to a gene: 4. The CDR3 loop reads CSVTTGGFYEQYF. The CDR3 DNA reads as TGCAGCGTTACGACAGGGGGCTTCTACGAGCAGTACTTC.

The V call is TRBV9, the J call TRBJ1-1; 9 bases are shared with TRBD1. The CDR3 is 15 amino acids. The V segment lost 3 bases and the J segment 1 base; nucleotides outside the gene matches: 4. Germline CDR1 is SGDLS and CDR2 is YYNGEE. The chain's CDR3 is CASSGGGQGNTEAFF. The CDR3 region has the DNA TGTGCCAGCAGCGGCGGGGGACAGGGGAACACTGAAGCTTTCTTT.

The chain combines TRBV3-1 (or the pseudogene TRBV3-2) with TRBJ2-7; the D gene is possibly TRBD1 (6 bases). There are 15 residues in the CDR3. The V end was cut by 0 bases, the J end by 4 bases, with 13 bases between. Germline V lookup: CDR1 LGHDT, CDR2 YNNKEL (reference sequence). For the CDR3, the DNA is TGTGCCAGCAGCCAAGATAAGGGACAAATTTACGAGCAGTACTTC. This codes for CASSQDKGQIYEQYF.

The CDR3 sequence is CASRGSGGPQYF. The CDR3 DNA reads TGTGCCAGCAGGGGTAGCGGGGGTCCGCAGTACTTC. The chain has TRBV2 and TRBJ2-7, with 9 bases identical to TRBD2. The CDR3 consists of 12 residues. V shed 6 bases, J shed 9 bases, and the junction held 6 bases outside the gene matches. Germline V CDR1 and CDR2: SNHLY, FYNNEI.

CDR3 protein: CASSLYQLAGGGADTQYF. The CDR3, as DNA: TGTGCCAGCAGTTTATACCAACTAGCGGGAGGAGGGGCAGATACGCAGTATTTT. The chain links TRBV28 to TRBJ2-3, with 12 bases lining up with TRBD2. Germline CDR1 reads MDHEN; CDR2 reads SYDVKM. This CDR3 comprises 18 residues. V lost 1 base and J lost 4; bases outside the gene matches: 9.

The V call is TRBV12-3 or TRBV12-4, the J call TRBJ1-2; TRBD1 is a possible D gene (6 bases). Trimming removed 5 bases at V and 2 bases at J, with 9 bases between. This CDR3 has 13 amino acids. Here the CDR3 reads CASSNGQNYGYTF. CDR3 in DNA: TGTGCCAGCAGTAACGGACAGAACTATGGCTACACCTTC.

The chain is built from TRBV28 and TRBJ2-5; TRBD2 agrees at 7 bases. The CDR3 has 16 amino acids. Losses at the gene ends were 0 bases for V and 1 base for J; bases not matched to a gene: 5. Germline V lookup: CDR1 MDHEN, CDR2 SYDVKM. This CDR3 reads CASSLWRGTFQETQYF. As DNA, the CDR3 is TGTGCCAGCAGTTTATGGCGGGGGACTTTCCAAGAGACCCAGTACTTC.

CDR3 sequence reads: CASSLGSTFNYGYTF. Written as DNA, the CDR3 is TGTGCCAGCAGCTTAGGGTCTACTTTTAACTATGGCTACACCTTC. This chain uses TRBV7-9 with TRBJ1-2, with D unclear. V was shortened by 1 base and J by 1 base, with 10 bases between the two germline ends. The CDR3 consists of 15 residues. Per the germline V gene, CDR1 is SEHNR and CDR2 is FQNEAQ (reference sequence). The full variable domain, completed using reference TRBV7-9 and TRBJ1-2, is DTGVSQNPRHKITKRGQNVTFRCDPISEHNRLYWYRQTLGQGPEFLTYFQNEAQLEKSRLLSDRFSAERPKGSFSTLEIQRTEQGDSAMYLCASSLGSTFNYGYTFGSGTRLTVV.

The chain links TRBV11-3 to TRBJ2-3; 10 bases match TRBD1. Germline assignment: CDR1 SGHNT and CDR2 YENEEA. V was pared by 5 bases and J by 4 bases, with 6 bases of the junction left unmatched. The CDR3 loop spans 15 amino acids. The CDR3: CASSHGGQGSDTQYF. CDR3 in DNA: TGTGCCAGCAGCCATGGGGGACAGGGGTCAGATACGCAGTATTTT.

The rearrangement joins TRBV13 to TRBJ2-7; 8 bases agree with TRBD1. Germline trimming cut 5 bases from V and 3 bases from J; bases unmatched to any gene: 9. Per the germline V gene, CDR1 is PRHDT and CDR2 is FYEKMQ (reference sequence). The CDR3 is made up of 15 amino acids. CDR3 sequence (DNA): TGTGCCAGCAGCAGCAGCTTACAGGGGGTCTACGAGCAGTACTTC. This gives the protein CASSSSLQGVYEQYF.

The J gene is TRBJ1-2, the V gene TRBV28, with TRBD1 identical over 10 bases. In germline, CDR1 is MDHEN, CDR2 SYDVKM. This CDR3 comprises 17 residues. After removal of 0 bases from V and 8 bases from J, the junction contained 12 bases not matched to a gene. The CDR3 nucleotides are TGTGCCAGCAGTTTATGGCCCTCCCCGGGACAGGGGATGGGCTACACCTTC. Translating it yields CASSLWPSPGQGMGYTF.

The chain employs TRBV5-4 and TRBJ2-1, with TRBD2 as a possible D gene (6 bases). The germline V and J ends were trimmed by 0 bases and 6 bases, with 13 bases remaining between them. Germline V gene data show CDR1 as SGHNT and CDR2 as YYREEE (reference sequence). CDR3 length: 15 residues. This CDR3 is CASSLGAGQGNEQFF. CDR3 sequence (DNA): TGTGCCAGCAGCTTGGGAGCGGGCCAGGGCAATGAGCAGTTCTTC. Together with reference TRBV5-4 and TRBJ2-1, the CDR3 gives the full variable domain: ETGVTQSPTHLIKTRGQQVTLRCSSQSGHNTVSWYQQALGQGPQFIFQYYREEENGRGNFPPRFSGLQFPNYSSELNVNALELDDSALYLCASSLGAGQGNEQFFGPGTRLTVL.

The chain joins TRBV11-3 to TRBJ1-1; TRBD1 matches 8 bases. CDR3 size: 14 residues. V lost 3 bases, J lost 3 bases, and 3 bases stayed unmatched. Germline V CDR1 and CDR2: SGHNT, YENEEA. The CDR3 coding sequence is TGTGCCAGCAGCTTCGGACAGGGATACACTGAAGCTTTCTTT. Its protein is CASSFGQGYTEAFF.

The rearrangement uses TRBV4-1 and TRBJ1-4; D not certain. Germline loops: CDR1 MGHRA, CDR2 YSYEKL. CDR3 size: 12 residues. Trimming took off 0 bases at V and 10 bases at J, with 6 bases between the two ends. The CDR3 DNA sequence: TGCGCCAGCAGCCAAGATATGGCAAAACTGTTTTTT. This gives the protein CASSQDMAKLFF.

The gene calls are TRBV24-1 and TRBJ2-5, with 9 bases fitting TRBD1. The germline V gene encodes CDR1 KGHDR and CDR2 SFDVKD. V lost 6 bases and J lost 5; bases outside the gene matches: 18. The CDR3 consists of 18 residues. In DNA, the CDR3 is TGTGCCACCAGTATCCCCAAACCGGGACAGGGAGGTCGGGAGACCCAGTACTTC. The encoded protein is CATSIPKPGQGGRETQYF.